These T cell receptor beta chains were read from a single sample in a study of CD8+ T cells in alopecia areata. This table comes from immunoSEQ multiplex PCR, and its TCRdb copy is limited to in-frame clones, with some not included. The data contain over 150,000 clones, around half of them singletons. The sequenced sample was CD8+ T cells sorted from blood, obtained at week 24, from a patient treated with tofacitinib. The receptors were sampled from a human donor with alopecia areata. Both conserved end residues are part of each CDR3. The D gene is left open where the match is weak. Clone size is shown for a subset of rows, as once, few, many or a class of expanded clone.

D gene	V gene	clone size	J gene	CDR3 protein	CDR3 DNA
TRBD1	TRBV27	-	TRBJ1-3	CASSFARGPGNTIYF	TGTGCCAGCAGTTTTGCGAGGGGGCCGGGAAACACCATATATTTT
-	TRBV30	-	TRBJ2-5	CAWSATAREETQYF	TGTGCCTGGAGTGCTACAGCGCGCGAAGAGACCCAGTACTTC
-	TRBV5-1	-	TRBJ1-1	CASRGGTEAFF	TGCGCCAGCAGGGGAGGGACTGAAGCTTTCTTT
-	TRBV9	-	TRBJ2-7	CASSPGTSYEQYF	TGTGCCAGCAGCCCCGGGACTTCCTACGAGCAGTACTTC
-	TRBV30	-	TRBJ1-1	CAGTTVNTEAFF	TGTGCCGGCACAACAGTGAACACTGAAGCTTTCTTT
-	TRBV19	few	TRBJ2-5	CASSIAPQETQYF	TGTGCCAGTAGTATAGCCCCCCAAGAGACCCAGTACTTC
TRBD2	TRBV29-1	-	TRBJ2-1	CSGDYYNEQFF	TGCAGCGGGGACTACTACAATGAGCAGTTCTTC
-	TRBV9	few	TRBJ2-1	CASSAQQGFNEQFF	TGTGCCAGCAGCGCCCAACAGGGTTTCAATGAGCAGTTCTTC
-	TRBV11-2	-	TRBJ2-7	CASSLGRGPNF	TGTGCCAGCAGCTTAGGACGGGGGCCAAACTTC
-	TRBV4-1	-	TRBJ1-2	CASSQIVSGDAYGYTF	TGCGCCAGCAGCCAAATTGTTTCTGGGGACGCCTATGGCTACACCTTC
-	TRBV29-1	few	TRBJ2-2	CSAPGKRAGELFF	TGCAGCGCCCCAGGGAAAAGGGCCGGGGAGCTGTTTTTT
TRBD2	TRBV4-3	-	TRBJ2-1	CASSQDGGVYNEQFF	TGCGCCAGCAGCCAAGATGGGGGGGTCTACAATGAGCAGTTCTTC
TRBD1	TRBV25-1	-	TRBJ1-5	CASSESGGGPQHF	TGTGCCAGCAGTGAGTCAGGGGGCGGGCCCCAGCATTTT
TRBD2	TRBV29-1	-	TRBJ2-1	CSVEDGGSLAVSYNEQFF	TGCAGCGTTGAAGATGGGGGTTCACTAGCGGTGTCCTACAATGAGCAGTTCTTC
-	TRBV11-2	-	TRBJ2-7	CASSLEGGPSYEQYF	TGTGCCAGCAGCTTAGAGGGGGGCCCATCTTACGAGCAGTACTTC
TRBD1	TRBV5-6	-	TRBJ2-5	CASSPGQGSRTQYF	TGTGCCAGCAGCCCGGGACAGGGTTCGAGGACCCAGTACTTC
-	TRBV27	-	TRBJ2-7	CASSLLSSAGSSYEQYF	TGTGCCAGCAGTTTACTTTCCTCAGCCGGGAGCTCCTACGAGCAGTACTTC
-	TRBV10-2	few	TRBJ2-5	CASSTTGLVQETQYF	TGCGCCAGCAGTACGACAGGCTTAGTGCAAGAGACCCAGTACTTC
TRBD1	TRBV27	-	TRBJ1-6	CASRPTGGDSPLHF	TGTGCCAGCAGACCTACAGGGGGCGATTCACCCCTCCACTTT
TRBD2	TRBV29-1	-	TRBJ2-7	CSVLAGSSYEQYF	TGCAGCGTTCTAGCGGGAAGCTCCTACGAGCAGTACTTC
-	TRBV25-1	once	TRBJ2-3	CASSDPRLGTDTQYF	TGTGCCAGCAGTGATCCGCGACTAGGTACAGATACGCAGTATTTT
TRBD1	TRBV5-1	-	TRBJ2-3	CASNTKTGPTDTQYF	TGCGCCAGCAACACGAAGACAGGGCCCACAGATACGCAGTATTTT
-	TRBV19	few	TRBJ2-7	CASSIGYEQYF	TGTGCCAGTAGTATCGGGTACGAGCAGTACTTC
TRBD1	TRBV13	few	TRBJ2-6	CASSSGTGFYSGANVLTF	TGTGCCAGCAGCTCGGGGACAGGGTTTTACTCTGGGGCCAACGTCCTGACTTTC
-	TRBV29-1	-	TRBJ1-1	CSVASGQRKGEAFF	TGCAGCGTCGCCTCGGGACAAAGAAAAGGTGAAGCTTTCTTT
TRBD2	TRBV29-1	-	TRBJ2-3	CSVGGLALGALSADTQYF	TGCAGCGTCGGGGGACTAGCGTTGGGGGCCCTATCGGCAGATACGCAGTATTTT
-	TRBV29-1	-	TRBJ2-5	CSAEGTGQETQYF	TGCAGCGCCGAAGGCACAGGACAAGAGACCCAGTACTTC
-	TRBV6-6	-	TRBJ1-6	CASSYYRDGEESLHF	TGTGCCAGCAGTTACTACCGGGACGGCGAGGAGAGCCTCCACTTT
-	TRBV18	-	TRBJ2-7	CASSPVDRLDTYEQYF	TGTGCCAGCTCACCGGTCGACAGATTGGACACCTACGAGCAGTACTTC
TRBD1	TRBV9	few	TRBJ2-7	CASSVAGTGAYEQYF	TGTGCCAGCAGCGTAGCTGGGACAGGGGCCTACGAGCAGTACTTC
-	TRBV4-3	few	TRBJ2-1	CASSLGQGGGNEQFF	TGCGCCAGCAGCCTAGGACAGGGAGGGGGCAATGAGCAGTTCTTC
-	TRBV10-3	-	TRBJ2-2	CAISEPNGELFF	TGTGCCATCAGTGAACCCAACGGGGAGCTGTTTTTT
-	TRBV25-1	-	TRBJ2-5	CASSESGEETQYF	TGTGCCAGCAGTGAATCGGGAGAAGAGACCCAGTACTTC
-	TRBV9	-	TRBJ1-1	CASSVEGDLGTEAFF	TGTGCCAGCAGCGTAGAAGGGGATCTTGGCACTGAAGCTTTCTTT
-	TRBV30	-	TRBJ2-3	CAWASGIGTDTQYF	TGTGCCTGGGCCTCGGGGATTGGCACAGATACGCAGTATTTT
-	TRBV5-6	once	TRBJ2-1	CASSLEGRGVYNEQFF	TGTGCCAGCAGCTTGGAGGGCAGGGGAGTTTACAATGAGCAGTTCTTC
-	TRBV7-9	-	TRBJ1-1	CASSLVGKAFF	TGTGCCAGCAGCTTAGTGGGGAAAGCTTTCTTT
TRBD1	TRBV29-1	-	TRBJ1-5	CSVRTGEGNQPQHF	TGCAGCGTTCGTACAGGGGAAGGCAATCAGCCCCAGCATTTT
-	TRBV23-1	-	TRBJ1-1	CASSQSQAARTEAFF	TGCGCCAGCAGTCAAAGCCAGGCTGCGAGGACTGAAGCTTTCTTT
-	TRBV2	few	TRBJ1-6	CASSGTENSPLHF	TGTGCCAGCAGTGGTACCGAGAATTCACCCCTCCACTTT
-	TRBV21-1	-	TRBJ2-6	CASSKKKSPGANVLTF	TGTGCCAGCAGCAAAAAGAAGTCCCCTGGGGCCAACGTCCTGACTTTC
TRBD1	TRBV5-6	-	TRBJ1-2	CASIPGTGLYGYTF	TGTGCCAGCATCCCCGGGACAGGGCTCTATGGCTACACCTTC
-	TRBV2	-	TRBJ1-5	CASSLSSNQPQHF	TGTGCCAGCAGTCTCAGCAGCAATCAGCCCCAGCATTTT
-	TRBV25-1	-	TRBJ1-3	CASSDGNTIYF	TGTGCCAGCAGTGATGGAAACACCATATATTTT
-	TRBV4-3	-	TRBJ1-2	CASSQDRNSNYGYTF	TGCGCCAGCAGCCAAGATCGGAATTCTAACTATGGCTACACCTTC
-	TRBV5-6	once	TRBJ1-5	CASSFTRGGDQPQHF	TGTGCCAGCAGCTTTACCCGGGGAGGGGATCAGCCCCAGCATTTT
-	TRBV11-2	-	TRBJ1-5	CASSHGNNQPQHF	TGTGCCAGCAGCCACGGTAACAATCAGCCCCAGCATTTT
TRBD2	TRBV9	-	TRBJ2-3	CASSVTSGGAGDTQYF	TGTGCCAGCAGCGTTACTAGCGGGGGGGCAGGCGATACGCAGTATTTT